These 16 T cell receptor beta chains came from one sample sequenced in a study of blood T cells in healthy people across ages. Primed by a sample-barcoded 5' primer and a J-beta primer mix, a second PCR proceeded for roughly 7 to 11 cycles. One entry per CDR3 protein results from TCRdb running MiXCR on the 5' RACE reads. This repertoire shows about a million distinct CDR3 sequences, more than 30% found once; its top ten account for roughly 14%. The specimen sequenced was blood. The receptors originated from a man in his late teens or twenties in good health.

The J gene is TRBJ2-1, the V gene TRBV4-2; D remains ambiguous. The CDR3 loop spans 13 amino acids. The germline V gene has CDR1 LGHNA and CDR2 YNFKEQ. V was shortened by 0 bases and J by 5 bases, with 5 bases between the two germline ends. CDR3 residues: CASSQDKDNEQFF. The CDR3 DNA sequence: TGTGCCAGCAGCCAAGATAAGGACAATGAGCAGTTCTTC.

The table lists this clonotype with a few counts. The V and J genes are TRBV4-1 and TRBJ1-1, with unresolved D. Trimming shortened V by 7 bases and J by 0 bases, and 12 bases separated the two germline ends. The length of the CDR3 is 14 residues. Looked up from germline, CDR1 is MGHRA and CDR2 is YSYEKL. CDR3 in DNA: TGCGCCAGCACAATTCCTGGCATGAACACTGAAGCTTTCTTT. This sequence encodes CASTIPGMNTEAFF.

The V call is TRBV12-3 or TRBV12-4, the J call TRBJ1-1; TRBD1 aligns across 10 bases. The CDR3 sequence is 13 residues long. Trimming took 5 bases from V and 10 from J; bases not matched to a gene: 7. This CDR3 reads CASSIRDRGLAFF. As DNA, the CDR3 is TGTGCCAGCAGTATCCGAGACAGGGGGCTAGCTTTCTTT.

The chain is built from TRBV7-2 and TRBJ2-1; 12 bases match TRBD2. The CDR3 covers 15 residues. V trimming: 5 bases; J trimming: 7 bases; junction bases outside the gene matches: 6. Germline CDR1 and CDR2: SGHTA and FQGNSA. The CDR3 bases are TGTGCCAGCAGCCTTGATGGACTAGCGGGGAATGAGCAGTTCTTC. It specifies CASSLDGLAGNEQFF.

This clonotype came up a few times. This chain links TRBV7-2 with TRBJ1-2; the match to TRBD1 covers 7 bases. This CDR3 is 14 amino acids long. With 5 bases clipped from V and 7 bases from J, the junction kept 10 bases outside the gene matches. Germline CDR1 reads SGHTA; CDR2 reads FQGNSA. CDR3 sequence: CASSPILTGSGYTF. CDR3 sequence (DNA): TGTGCCAGCAGCCCGATACTGACAGGGAGTGGCTACACCTTC.

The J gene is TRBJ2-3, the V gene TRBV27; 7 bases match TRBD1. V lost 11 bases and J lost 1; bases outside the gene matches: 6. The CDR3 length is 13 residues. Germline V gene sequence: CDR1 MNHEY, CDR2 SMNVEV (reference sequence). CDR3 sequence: CAGGGQGTDTQYF. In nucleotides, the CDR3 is TGTGCCGGCGGAGGACAGGGCACAGATACGCAGTATTTT.

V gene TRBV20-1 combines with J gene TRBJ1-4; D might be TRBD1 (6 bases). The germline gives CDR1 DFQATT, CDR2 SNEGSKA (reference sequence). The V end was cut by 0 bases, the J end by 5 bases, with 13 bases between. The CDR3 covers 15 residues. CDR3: CSARDPRTANEKLFF. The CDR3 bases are TGCAGTGCTAGAGATCCGCGGACAGCAAATGAAAAACTGTTTTTT.

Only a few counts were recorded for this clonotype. CDR3 amino acids: CASSVLSYEQYF. The CDR3 DNA reads TGTGCCAGCAGCGTACTTTCCTACGAGCAGTACTTC. The chain uses TRBV13 and TRBJ2-7; the D is unclear. The CDR3 sequence is 12 residues long. Germline assignment: CDR1 PRHDT and CDR2 FYEKMQ (reference sequence). V was cut by 5 bases and J by 1 base, with 6 bases left in between.

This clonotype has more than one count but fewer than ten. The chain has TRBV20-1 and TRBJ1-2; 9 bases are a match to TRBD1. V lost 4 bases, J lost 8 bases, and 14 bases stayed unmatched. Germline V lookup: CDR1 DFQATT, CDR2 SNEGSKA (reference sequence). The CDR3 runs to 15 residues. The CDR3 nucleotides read TGCAGTGCTACGTCACCGGGACAGGGAAGAGGCGGCTACACCTTC. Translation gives CSATSPGQGRGGYTF.

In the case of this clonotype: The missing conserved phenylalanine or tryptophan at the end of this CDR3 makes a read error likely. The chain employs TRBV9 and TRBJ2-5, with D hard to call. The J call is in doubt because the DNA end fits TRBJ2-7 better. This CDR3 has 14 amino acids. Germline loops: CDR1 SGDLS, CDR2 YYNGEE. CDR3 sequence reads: CASSVDVVPDEQYL. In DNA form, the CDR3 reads TGTGCCAGCAGCGTAGACGTGGTCCCCGACGAGCAGTACCTC.

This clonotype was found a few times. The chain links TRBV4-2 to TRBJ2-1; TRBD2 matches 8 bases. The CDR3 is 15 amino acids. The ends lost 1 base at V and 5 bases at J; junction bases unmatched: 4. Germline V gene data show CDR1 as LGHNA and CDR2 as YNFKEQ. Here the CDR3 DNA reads TGTGCCAGCAGCCAAGTCGAGCGGGGGAACAATGAGCAGTTCTTC. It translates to CASSQVERGNNEQFF.

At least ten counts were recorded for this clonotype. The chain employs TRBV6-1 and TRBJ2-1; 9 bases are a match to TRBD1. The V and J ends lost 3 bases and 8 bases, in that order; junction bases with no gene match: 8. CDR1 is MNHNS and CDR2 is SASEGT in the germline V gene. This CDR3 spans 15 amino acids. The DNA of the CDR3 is TGTGCCAGCAGTGATCCGGGACAGGGTTTGTATGAGCAGTTCTTC. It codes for CASSDPGQGLYEQFF.

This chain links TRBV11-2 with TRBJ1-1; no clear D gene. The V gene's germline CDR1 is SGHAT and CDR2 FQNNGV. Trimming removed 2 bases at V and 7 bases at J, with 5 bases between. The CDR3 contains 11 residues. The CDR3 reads CASSLKVEAFF. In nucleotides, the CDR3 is TGTGCCAGCAGCTTAAAGGTTGAAGCTTTCTTT.

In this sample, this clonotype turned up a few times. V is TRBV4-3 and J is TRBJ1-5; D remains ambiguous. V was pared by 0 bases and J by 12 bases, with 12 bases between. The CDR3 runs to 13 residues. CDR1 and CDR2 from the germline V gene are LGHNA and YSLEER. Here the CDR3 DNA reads TGCGCCAGCAGCCAAGACCCCGAAGGGAGCCAGCATTTT. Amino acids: CASSQDPEGSQHF.

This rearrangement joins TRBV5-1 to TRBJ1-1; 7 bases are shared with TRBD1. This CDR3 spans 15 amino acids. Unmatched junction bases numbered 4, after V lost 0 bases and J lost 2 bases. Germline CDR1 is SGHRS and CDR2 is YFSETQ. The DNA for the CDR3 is TGCGCCAGCAGCTTGGGCGGGACAGAAAACACTGAAGCTTTCTTT. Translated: CASSLGGTENTEAFF.

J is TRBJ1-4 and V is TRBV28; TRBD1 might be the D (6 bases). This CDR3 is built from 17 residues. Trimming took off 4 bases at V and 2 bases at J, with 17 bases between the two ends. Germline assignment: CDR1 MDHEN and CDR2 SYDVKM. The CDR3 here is CASSSPTGRRTNEKLFF. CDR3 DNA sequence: TGTGCCAGCAGTTCACCCACAGGGAGGAGGACTAATGAAAAACTGTTTTTT.